This T cell receptor (beta chain) originates from a study of a mutant IDH1 vaccine in newly diagnosed glioma (dated by TCRdb to about 2021). Looking at the study overall: Across visits V03 through V10, patients got a total of eight vaccinations, given in weeks 1, 3, 5, 7, 11, 15, 19 and 23. Of the approximately 35 treated patients, approximately 62% were male and roughly 38% were female, and a mean age of 40.4 years was recorded. Prior to enrollment, patients had been given standard therapy consisting of radiotherapy alone, temozolomide alone, or radiochemotherapy with temozolomide, with the combination given to most patients. Vaccination began 4-6 weeks after radiotherapy alone, or alongside temozolomide cycles in the chemotherapy-containing groups. Peripheral blood samples were drawn at six visits, namely V03 (baseline), V05, V07, V10, V12 and V13. Longitudinal TCRB deep sequencing was done for roughly 23 treated patients, wherever samples were available for exploratory analyses. Broad study findings and their caveats: It was noted by the authors that analyses of patient blood samples could not be reproduced owing to sample limitations. Across multiple MHC alleles, vaccine-induced immune responses were seen in approximately 93% of patients. PBMC samples for TCRB deep sequencing were selected based on availability. No apparent relationship was observed between pseudoprogression and alterations in the top peripheral T cell clonotypes detected by TCRB sequencing.

V is cut back by 8 bases and J by 5 bases, with 2 bases in the junction unmatched. Measured from the cysteine to the phenylalanine, the CDR3 is 12 residues long. The sequence is cut down to CDR3 DNA, 36 bases in frame from base 1. Looking up the germline V gene yields CDR1 MNHNS and CDR2 SASEGT. The sample's time point, from its label and the paper: week 23, last vaccination. Each vaccine dose, consisting of 300 ug of a 20-mer mutant IDH1 peptide in Montanide, was administered subcutaneously with topical imiquimod. The donors had newly diagnosed IDH1-mutant astrocytomas of WHO grade 3 or 4 that showed loss of nuclear ATRX. The samples were drawn from NOA16, a multicentre, single-arm, open-label phase I trial in Germany that tested a mutant IDH1 peptide vaccine in humans for the first time. The DNeasy Blood and Tissue Kit was used to extract genomic DNA from EDTA blood for TCRB sequencing. Libraries were prepared through the immunoSEQ multiplex PCR assay. Rearranged TCR beta chain sequences were amplified with the hsTCRB Kit following the manufacturer's protocol. TCRB libraries were sequenced on an Illumina MiSeq. As for how the authors treated the data: The kit vendor's proprietary platform handled demultiplexing, trimming and gene mapping. Held by TCRdb, this immuneACCESS table contains in-frame sequences only and omits some clones. Under half of the omission traces to an unresolved V gene where checked; the cause of the rest is unknown. V and J calls and clone size are given by that table; D and trimming were obtained from the DNA. The sample has roughly 43,000 clones on record, around 76% of them singletons. The ten largest clones take up about 4.9% of the sample.

Of note for this clone: Its antigen is unknown. No much larger clone is present one base from it, and per-base qualities are unavailable.

This receptor was obtained from a man aged 50-60 years with glioma. Sequencing was performed on PBMCs, taken from a glioma patient whose treatment included an IDH1 peptide vaccine. The chain joins TRBV6-1 to TRBJ2-2; 7 bases in the junction line up with TRBD2. This receptor carries the CDR3 CASLGGTGELFF. The nucleotides read TGTGCCAGCCTGGGGGGGACCGGGGAGCTGTTTTTT.